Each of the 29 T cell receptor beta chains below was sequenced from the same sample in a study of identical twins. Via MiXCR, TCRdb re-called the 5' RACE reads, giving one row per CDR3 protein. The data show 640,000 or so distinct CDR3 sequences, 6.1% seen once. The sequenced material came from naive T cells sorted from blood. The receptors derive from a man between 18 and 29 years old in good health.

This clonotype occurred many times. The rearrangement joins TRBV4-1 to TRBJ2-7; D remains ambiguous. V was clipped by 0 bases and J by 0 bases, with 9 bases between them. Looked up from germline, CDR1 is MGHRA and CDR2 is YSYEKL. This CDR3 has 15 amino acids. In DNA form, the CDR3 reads TGCGCCAGCAGCCAAGATTCGTCGGTCTCCTACGAGCAGTACGTC. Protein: CASSQDSSVSYEQYV.

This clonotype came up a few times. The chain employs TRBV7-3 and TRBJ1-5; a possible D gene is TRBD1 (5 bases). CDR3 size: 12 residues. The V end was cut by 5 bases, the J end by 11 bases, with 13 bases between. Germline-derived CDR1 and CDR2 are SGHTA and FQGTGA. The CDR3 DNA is TGTGCCAGCAGCCACCCCGGGGGAACCCAGCATTTT. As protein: CASSHPGGTQHF.

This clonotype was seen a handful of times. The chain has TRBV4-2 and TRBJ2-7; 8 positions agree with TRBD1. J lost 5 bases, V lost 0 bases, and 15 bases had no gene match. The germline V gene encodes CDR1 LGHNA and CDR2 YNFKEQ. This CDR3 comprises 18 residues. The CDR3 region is CASSQDPGGRGANDEQYF. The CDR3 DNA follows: TGTGCCAGCAGCCAAGATCCAGGGGGCCGGGGCGCTAACGACGAGCAGTACTTC.

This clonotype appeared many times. The CDR3 is CASTGLADYNEQFF. CDR3 nucleotides: TGTGCCAGCACCGGACTAGCGGATTACAATGAGCAGTTCTTC. This chain joins TRBV7-6 and TRBJ2-1; 10 bases are shared with TRBD2. Unmatched junction bases numbered 4, after V lost 7 bases and J lost 4 bases. The CDR3 is made up of 14 amino acids. Germline-derived CDR1 and CDR2 are SGHVS and FNYEAQ.

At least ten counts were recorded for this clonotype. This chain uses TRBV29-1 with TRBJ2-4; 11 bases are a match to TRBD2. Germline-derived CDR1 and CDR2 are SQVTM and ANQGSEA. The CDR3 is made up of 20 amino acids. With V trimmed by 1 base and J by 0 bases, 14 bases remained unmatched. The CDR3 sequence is CSVEGRGLAGGGLAKNIQYF. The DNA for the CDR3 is TGCAGCGTTGAAGGTCGCGGCCTAGCGGGAGGCGGACTAGCCAAAAACATTCAGTACTTC. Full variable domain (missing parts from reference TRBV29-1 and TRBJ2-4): SAVISQKPSRDICQRGTSLTIQCQVDSQVTMMFWYRQQPGQSLTLIATANQGSEATYESGFVIDKFPISRPNLTFSTLTVSNMSPEDSSIYLCSVEGRGLAGGGLAKNIQYFGAGTRLSVL.

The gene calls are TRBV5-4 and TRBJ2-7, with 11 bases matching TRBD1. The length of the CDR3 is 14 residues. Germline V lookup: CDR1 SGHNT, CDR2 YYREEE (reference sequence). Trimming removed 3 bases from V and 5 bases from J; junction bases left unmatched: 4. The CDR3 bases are TGTGCCAGCAGCTCGGGACAGGGGGAAAACGAGCAGTACGTC. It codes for CASSSGQGENEQYV.

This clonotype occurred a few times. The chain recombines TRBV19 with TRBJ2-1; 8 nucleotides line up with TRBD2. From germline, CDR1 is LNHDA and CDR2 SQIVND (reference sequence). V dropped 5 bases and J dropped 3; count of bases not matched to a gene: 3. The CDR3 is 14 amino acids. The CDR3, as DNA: TGTGCCAGTAGTTCCGGGGGGGACTACAATGAGCAGTTCTTC. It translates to CASSSGGDYNEQFF.

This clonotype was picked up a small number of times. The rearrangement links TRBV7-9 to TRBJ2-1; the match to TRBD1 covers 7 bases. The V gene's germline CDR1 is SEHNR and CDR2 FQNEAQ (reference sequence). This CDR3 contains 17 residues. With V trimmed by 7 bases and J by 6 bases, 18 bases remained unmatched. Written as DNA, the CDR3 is TGTGCCAGCATCATCGTCATGGACAGGCTTAAATCCAATGAGCAGTTCTTC. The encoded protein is CASIIVMDRLKSNEQFF.

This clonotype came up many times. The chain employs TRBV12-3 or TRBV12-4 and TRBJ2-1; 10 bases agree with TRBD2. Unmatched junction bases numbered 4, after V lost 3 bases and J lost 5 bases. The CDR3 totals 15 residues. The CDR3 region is CASSLPSGGNNEQFF. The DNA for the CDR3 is TGTGCCAGCAGTTTGCCTAGCGGGGGCAACAATGAGCAGTTCTTC.

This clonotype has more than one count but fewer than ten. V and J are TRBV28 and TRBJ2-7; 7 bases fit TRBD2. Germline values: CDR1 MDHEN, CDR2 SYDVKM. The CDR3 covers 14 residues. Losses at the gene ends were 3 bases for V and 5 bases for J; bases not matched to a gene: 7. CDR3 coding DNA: TGTGCCAGCAGTTTCGGGGAGGGCTTACACGAGCAGTACGTC. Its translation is CASSFGEGLHEQYV.

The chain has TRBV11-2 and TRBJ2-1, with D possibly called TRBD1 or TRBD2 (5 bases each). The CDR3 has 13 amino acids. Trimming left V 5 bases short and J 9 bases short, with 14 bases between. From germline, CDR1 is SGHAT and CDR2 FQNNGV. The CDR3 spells CASSLGEFAEQFF. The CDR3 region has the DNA TGTGCCAGCAGCCTGGGGGAGTTTGCTGAGCAGTTCTTC.

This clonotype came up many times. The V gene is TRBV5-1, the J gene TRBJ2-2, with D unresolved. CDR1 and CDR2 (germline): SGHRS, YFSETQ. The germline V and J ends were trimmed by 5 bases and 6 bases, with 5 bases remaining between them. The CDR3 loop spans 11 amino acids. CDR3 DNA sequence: TGCGCCAGCAGTTGGGCCGGGGAGCTGTTTTTT. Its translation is CASSWAGELFF.

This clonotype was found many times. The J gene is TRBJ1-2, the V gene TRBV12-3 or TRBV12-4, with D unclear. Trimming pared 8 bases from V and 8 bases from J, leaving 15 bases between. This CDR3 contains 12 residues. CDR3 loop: CASRGIDGGYTF. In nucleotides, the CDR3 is TGTGCCAGCCGGGGTATAGACGGCGGCTACACCTTC.

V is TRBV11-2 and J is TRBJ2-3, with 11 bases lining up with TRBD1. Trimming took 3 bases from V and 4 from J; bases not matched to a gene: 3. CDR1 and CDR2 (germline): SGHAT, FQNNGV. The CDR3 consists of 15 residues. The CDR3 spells CASSFGQGAADTQYF. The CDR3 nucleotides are TGTGCCAGCAGCTTCGGACAGGGGGCGGCAGATACGCAGTATTTT.

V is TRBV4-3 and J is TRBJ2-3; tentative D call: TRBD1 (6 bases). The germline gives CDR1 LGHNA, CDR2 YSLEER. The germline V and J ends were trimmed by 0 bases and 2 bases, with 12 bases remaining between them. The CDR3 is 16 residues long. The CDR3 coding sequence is TGCGCCAGCAGCCAAGATCATCGACAGGCCACAGATACGCAGTATTTT. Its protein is CASSQDHRQATDTQYF.

CDR3 coding DNA: TGTGCCAGCAGCCCGGGACAGGACCCCACTTTGGGCAATCAGCCCCAGCATTTT. It specifies CASSPGQDPTLGNQPQHF. The chain is built from TRBV7-4 and TRBJ1-5, with TRBD1 matching over 8 bases. The J segment lost 2 bases and the V segment lost 5 bases, leaving 14 bases of the junction unmatched. Germline assignment: CDR1 SGHVT and CDR2 SQSDAQ. The CDR3 extends over 18 amino acids.

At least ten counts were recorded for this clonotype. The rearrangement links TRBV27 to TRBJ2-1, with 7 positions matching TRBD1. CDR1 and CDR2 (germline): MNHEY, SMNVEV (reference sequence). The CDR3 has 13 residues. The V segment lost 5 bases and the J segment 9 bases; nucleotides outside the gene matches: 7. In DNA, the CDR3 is TGTGCCAGCAGTCTACAGGGGTCTAGTGAGCAGTTCTTC. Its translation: CASSLQGSSEQFF.

CDR3 residues: CASSLIYTEAFF. In DNA, the CDR3 is TGTGCCAGCAGCCTCATTTACACTGAAGCTTTCTTT. The V gene is TRBV21-1, the J gene TRBJ1-1. TRBV21-1 is marked as a pseudogene. This CDR3 spans 12 amino acids.

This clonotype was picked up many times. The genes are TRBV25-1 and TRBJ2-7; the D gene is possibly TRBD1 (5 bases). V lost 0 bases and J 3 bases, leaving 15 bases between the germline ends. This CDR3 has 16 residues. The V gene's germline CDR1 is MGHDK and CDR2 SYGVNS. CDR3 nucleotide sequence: TGTGCCAGCAGTGAATATCAGGGAAACAGTTACTACGAGCAGTACTTC. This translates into CASSEYQGNSYYEQYF.

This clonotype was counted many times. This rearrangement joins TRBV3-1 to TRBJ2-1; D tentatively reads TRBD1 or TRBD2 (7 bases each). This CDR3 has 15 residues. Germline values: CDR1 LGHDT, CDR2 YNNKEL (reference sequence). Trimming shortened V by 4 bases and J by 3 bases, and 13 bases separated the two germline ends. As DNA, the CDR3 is TGTGCCAGCAGCCCCCAGGGGGGGTTCTACAATGAGCAGTTCTTC. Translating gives CASSPQGGFYNEQFF.

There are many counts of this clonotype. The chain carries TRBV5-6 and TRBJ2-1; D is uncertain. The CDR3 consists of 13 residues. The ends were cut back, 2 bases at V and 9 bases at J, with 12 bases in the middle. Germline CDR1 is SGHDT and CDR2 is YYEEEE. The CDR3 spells CASSFGRASEQFF. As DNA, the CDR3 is TGTGCCAGCAGCTTTGGTAGGGCCAGTGAGCAGTTCTTC.

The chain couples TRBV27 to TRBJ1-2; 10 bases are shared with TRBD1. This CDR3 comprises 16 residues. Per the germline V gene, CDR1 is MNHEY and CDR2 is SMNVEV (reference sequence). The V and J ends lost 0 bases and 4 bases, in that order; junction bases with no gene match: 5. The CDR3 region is CASSLSSRDRGYGYTF. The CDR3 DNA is TGTGCCAGCAGTTTATCTTCTCGGGACAGGGGCTATGGCTACACCTTC.

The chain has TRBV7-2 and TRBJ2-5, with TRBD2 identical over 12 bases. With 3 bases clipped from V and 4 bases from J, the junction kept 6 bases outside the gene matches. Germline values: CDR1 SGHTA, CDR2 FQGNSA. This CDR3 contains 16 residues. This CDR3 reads CASSLGPGLAGETQYF. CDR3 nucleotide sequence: TGTGCCAGCAGCTTGGGGCCGGGACTAGCGGGAGAGACCCAGTACTTC. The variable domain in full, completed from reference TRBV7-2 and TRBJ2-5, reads GAGVSQSPSNKVTEKGKDVELRCDPISGHTALYWYRQSLGQGLEFLIYFQGNSAPDKSGLPSDRFSAERTGGSVSTLTIQRTQQEDSAVYLCASSLGPGLAGETQYFGPGTRLLVL.

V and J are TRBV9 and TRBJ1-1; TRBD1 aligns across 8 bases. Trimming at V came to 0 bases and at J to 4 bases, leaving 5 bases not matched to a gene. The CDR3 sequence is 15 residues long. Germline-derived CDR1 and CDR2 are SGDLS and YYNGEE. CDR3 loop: CASSVATGGVTEAFF. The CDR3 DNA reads TGTGCCAGCAGCGTAGCCACAGGGGGGGTCACTGAAGCTTTCTTT.

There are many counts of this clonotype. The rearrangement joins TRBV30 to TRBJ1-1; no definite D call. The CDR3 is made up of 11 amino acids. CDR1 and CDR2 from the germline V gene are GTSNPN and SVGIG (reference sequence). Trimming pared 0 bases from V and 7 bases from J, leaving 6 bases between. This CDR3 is CAWSVGSEAFF. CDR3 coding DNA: TGTGCCTGGAGTGTAGGAAGTGAAGCTTTCTTT.

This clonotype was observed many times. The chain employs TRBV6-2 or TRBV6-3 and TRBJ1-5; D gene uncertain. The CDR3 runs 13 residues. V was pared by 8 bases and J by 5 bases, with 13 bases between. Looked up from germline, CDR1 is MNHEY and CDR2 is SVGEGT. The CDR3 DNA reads TGTGCCAGCCAGGAGGAGCGGGATCAGCCCCAGCATTTT. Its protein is CASQEERDQPQHF.

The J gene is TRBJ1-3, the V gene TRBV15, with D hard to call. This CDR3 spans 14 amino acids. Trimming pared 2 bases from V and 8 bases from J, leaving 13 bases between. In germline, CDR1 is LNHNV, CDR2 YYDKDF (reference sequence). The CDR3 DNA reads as TGTGCCACCAGCAGACCCAAGCTCGGGGACACCATATATTTT. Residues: CATSRPKLGDTIYF.

The CDR3 is CAWSGGVSNEKLFF. The CDR3 DNA reads TGTGCCTGGAGCGGTGGGGTGTCTAATGAAAAACTGTTTTTT. The rearrangement links TRBV30 to TRBJ1-4, with D unclear. The V and J ends lost 3 bases and 3 bases respectively, with 11 bases between them. The CDR3 length is 14 residues. The germline V gene has CDR1 GTSNPN and CDR2 SVGIG (reference sequence).

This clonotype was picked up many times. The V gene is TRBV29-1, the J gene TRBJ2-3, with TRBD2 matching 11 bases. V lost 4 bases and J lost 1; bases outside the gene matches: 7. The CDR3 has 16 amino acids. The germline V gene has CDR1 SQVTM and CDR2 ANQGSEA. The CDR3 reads CSVALLLAGGTDTQYF. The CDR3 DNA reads TGCAGCGTTGCCCTTCTACTAGCGGGAGGCACAGATACGCAGTATTTT.